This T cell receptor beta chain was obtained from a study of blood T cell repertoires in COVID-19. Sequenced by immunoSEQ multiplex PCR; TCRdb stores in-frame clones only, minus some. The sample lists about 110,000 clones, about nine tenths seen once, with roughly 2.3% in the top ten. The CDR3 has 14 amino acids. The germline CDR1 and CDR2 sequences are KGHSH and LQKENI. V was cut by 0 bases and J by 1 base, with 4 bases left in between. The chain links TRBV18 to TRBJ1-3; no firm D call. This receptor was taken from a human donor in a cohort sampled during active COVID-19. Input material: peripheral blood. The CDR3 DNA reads TGTGCCAGCTCACCACCGGCTTCTGGAAACACCATATATTTT. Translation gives CASSPPASGNTIYF.